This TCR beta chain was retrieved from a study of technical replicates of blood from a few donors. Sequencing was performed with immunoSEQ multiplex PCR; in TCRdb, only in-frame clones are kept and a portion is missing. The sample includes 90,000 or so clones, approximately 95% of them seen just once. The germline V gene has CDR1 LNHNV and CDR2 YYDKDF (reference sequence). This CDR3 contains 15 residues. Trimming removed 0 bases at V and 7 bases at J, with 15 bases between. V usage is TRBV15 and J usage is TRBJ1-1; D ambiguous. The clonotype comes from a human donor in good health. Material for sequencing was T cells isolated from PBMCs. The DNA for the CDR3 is TGTGCCACCAGCAGAGATCTCCAGGCAATGTATGAAGCTTTCTTT. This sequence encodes CATSRDLQAMYEAFF.